The 15 T cell receptor beta chains reported below all come from one sample, sequenced in a study. Via MiXCR, TCRdb re-called the 5' RACE reads, giving one row per CDR3 protein. The data contain tens of thousands of distinct CDR3 sequences, around 26% of them singletons. Input material: naive CD4+ T cells sorted from blood. Subset: naive CD4+ T cells, CD4+CD45RA+CD25-. The receptors derive from a female donor with breast cancer.

V and J are TRBV4-2 and TRBJ2-3; 11 bases line up with TRBD2. Germline V CDR1 and CDR2: LGHNA, YNFKEQ. The CDR3 runs 17 residues. V lost 4 bases to trimming and J lost 8 bases; unmatched junction nucleotides: 14. CDR3 region: CASSPLTSSGRIGTQYF. Here the CDR3 DNA reads TGTGCCAGCAGCCCTCTTACCTCTAGCGGGAGGATAGGTACGCAGTATTTT.

This clonotype showed up many times. V is TRBV20-1 and J is TRBJ2-3, with 8 bases matching TRBD2. The CDR3 loop spans 15 amino acids. Germline CDR1 reads DFQATT; CDR2 reads SNEGSKA (reference sequence). V was clipped by 6 bases and J by 1 base; unmatched bases: 9. CDR3 loop: CSAPPSGGRTDTQYF. CDR3 nucleotide sequence: TGCAGTGCCCCCCCGAGCGGGGGACGCACAGATACGCAGTATTTT.

This rearrangement joins TRBV27 to TRBJ2-4; D uncertain. The V end lost 9 bases, the J end lost 8 bases, and 20 bases lay between the germline ends. The CDR3 totals 14 residues. Germline V gene lookup returns CDR1 MNHEY and CDR2 SMNVEV (reference sequence). The CDR3 sequence is CARRFGQNLHIQYF. CDR3 nucleotides: TGTGCCAGGAGATTCGGGCAGAATCTTCACATTCAGTACTTC.

The chain links TRBV4-3 to TRBJ2-3; D possibly uses TRBD1 or TRBD2 (5 bases each). The CDR3 length is 15 residues. The germline gives CDR1 LGHNA, CDR2 YSLEER. Trimming cost V 0 bases and J 2 bases, with 9 bases left between them. The CDR3 sequence: CASSQDRGDTDTQYF. The CDR3 DNA sequence: TGCGCCAGCAGCCAAGATAGAGGGGACACAGATACGCAGTATTTT.

The chain recombines TRBV15 with TRBJ2-5; D unresolved. The CDR3 totals 13 residues. V was shortened by 5 bases and J by 0 bases, with 7 bases between the two germline ends. Looked up from germline, CDR1 is LNHNV and CDR2 is YYDKDF (reference sequence). The CDR3 sequence: CATSPRHQETQYF. DNA for the CDR3: TGTGCCACCAGCCCACGGCACCAAGAGACCCAGTACTTC.

This chain joins TRBV25-1 and TRBJ1-1, with D tentatively TRBD1 (5 bases). This CDR3 spans 12 amino acids. Germline CDR1 MGHDK, CDR2 SYGVNS. V lost 4 bases, J lost 4 bases, and 7 bases lay in between. This CDR3 reads CASSGQSTEAFF. For the CDR3, the DNA is TGTGCCAGCAGTGGACAGAGCACTGAAGCTTTCTTT.

The genes are TRBV20-1 and TRBJ2-5; tentatively, D is TRBD1 or TRBD2 (5 bases each). With 2 bases removed from V and 1 base from J, the gap between germline ends came to 14 bases. CDR1 is DFQATT and CDR2 is SNEGSKA in the germline V gene (reference sequence). This CDR3 is 15 amino acids long. This CDR3 is CSARFVRGGQETQYF. CDR3 nucleotides: TGCAGTGCTAGATTCGTTCGTGGGGGCCAAGAGACCCAGTACTTC.

The chain carries TRBV5-1 and TRBJ2-5; 8 bases are shared with TRBD2. From germline, CDR1 is SGHRS and CDR2 YFSETQ. Trimming at V came to 5 bases and at J to 1 base, leaving 4 bases not matched to a gene. The CDR3 totals 14 residues. CDR3 amino acids: CASRVGRAQETQYF. As DNA, the CDR3 is TGCGCCAGCAGAGTCGGGAGGGCCCAAGAGACCCAGTACTTC.

The chain employs TRBV28 and TRBJ2-7; 8 bases agree with TRBD2. CDR1 MDHEN and CDR2 SYDVKM come from the germline V gene. This CDR3 contains 16 residues. V shed 8 bases and J 4 bases; nucleotides not matched to a gene: 16. The CDR3 is CASGPWWRGAIYEQYF. CDR3 sequence (DNA): TGTGCCAGCGGCCCTTGGTGGCGGGGGGCGATTTACGAGCAGTACTTC.

In its sample, this clonotype was seen a few times. CDR3 coding DNA: TGCGCCAGCAGATTCGACCCGGGACTAGCCCCAGATACGCAGTATTTT. Translated, it gives CASRFDPGLAPDTQYF. The chain employs TRBV4-1 and TRBJ2-3, with TRBD2 matching over 9 bases. The junction had 11 bases not matched to a gene; V was cut back by 6 bases and J by 4 bases. This CDR3 region has 16 residues. Germline V CDR1 and CDR2: MGHRA, YSYEKL.

CDR3 in amino acids: CAIQTDLNSPLHF. The CDR3 DNA reads as TGTGCCATCCAGACAGATCTTAATTCACCCCTCCACTTT. The chain joins TRBV10-3 to TRBJ1-6, with D tentatively TRBD1 (5 bases). The germline V gene encodes CDR1 ENHRY and CDR2 SYGVKD. Trimming took 8 bases from V and 6 from J, leaving 11 bases between them. The CDR3 sequence is 13 residues long.

This rearrangement joins TRBV4-3 to TRBJ2-2; D gene uncertain. With 1 base removed from V and 6 bases from J, the gap between germline ends came to 9 bases. The CDR3 covers 14 residues. Germline CDR1 is LGHNA and CDR2 is YSLEER. CDR3 DNA sequence: TGCGCCAGCAGCCAAGTTTCGGGCTCCGGGGAGCTGTTTTTT. It is translated as CASSQVSGSGELFF.

This clonotype was recorded a few times. One junction end disagrees with the germline gene, perhaps due to a read error. The chain joins TRBV7-9 to TRBJ1-1; 7 nucleotides match TRBD1. The CDR3 sequence is 14 residues long. The germline CDR1 and CDR2 sequences are SEHNR and FQNEAQ (reference sequence). The CDR3 nucleotides read TGTACCAGCAGCCCACAGGGGATGAACACTGAAGCTTTCTTT. Its protein product is CTSSPQGMNTEAFF.

The rearrangement links TRBV12-3 or TRBV12-4 to TRBJ2-1, with 9 bases fitting TRBD2. The CDR3 is 17 amino acids. J was trimmed by 9 bases and V by 7 bases; bases with no gene match: 19. The CDR3 protein is CASTKKTSGWRGGEQFF. Here the CDR3 DNA reads TGTGCCAGCACCAAGAAGACTAGCGGATGGAGGGGGGGTGAGCAGTTCTTC.

This clonotype was counted a few times. The chain employs TRBV7-9 and TRBJ1-4, with D unclear. Per the germline V gene, CDR1 is SEHNR and CDR2 is FQNEAQ (reference sequence). Trimming removed 5 bases at V and 6 bases at J, with 13 bases between. The CDR3 consists of 14 residues. The CDR3, as DNA: TGTGCCAGCAGCCCGGTCGGGGAGGATGAAAAACTGTTTTTT. Translating gives CASSPVGEDEKLFF.